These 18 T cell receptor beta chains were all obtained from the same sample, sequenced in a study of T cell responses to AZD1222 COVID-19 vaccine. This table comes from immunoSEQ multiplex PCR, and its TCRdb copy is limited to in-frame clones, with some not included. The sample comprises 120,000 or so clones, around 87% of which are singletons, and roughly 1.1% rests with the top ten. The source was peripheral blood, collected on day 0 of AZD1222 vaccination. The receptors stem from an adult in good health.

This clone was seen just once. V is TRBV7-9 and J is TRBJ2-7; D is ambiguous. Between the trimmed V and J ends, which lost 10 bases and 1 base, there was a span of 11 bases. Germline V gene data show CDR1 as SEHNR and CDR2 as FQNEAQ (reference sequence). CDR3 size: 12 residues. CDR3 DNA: TGTGCCACCGCAGCCGCTTCCTACGAGCAGTACTTC. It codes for CATAAASYEQYF.

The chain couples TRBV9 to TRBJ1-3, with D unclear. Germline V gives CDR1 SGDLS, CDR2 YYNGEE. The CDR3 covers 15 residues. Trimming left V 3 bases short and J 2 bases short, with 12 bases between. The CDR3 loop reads CASSESRIPGNTIYF. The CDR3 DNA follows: TGTGCCAGCAGCGAAAGTAGGATTCCTGGAAACACCATATATTTT.

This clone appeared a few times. CDR3 protein: CASSYGSLSYNEQFF. CDR3 DNA: TGTGCCAGCAGTTACGGTAGCTTATCCTACAATGAGCAGTTCTTC. The V call is TRBV6-2 or TRBV6-3, the J call TRBJ2-1; D is unclear. Per germline, CDR1 MNHEY and CDR2 SVGEGT. CDR3 size: 15 residues. The V and J ends lost 2 bases and 1 base respectively, with 9 bases between them.

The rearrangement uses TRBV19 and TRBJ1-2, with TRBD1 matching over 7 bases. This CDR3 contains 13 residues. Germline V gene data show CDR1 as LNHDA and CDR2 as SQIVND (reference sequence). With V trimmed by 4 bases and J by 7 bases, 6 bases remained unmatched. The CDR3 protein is CASSNTGVGGYTF. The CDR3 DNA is TGTGCCAGTAGTAACACAGGGGTAGGTGGCTACACCTTC.

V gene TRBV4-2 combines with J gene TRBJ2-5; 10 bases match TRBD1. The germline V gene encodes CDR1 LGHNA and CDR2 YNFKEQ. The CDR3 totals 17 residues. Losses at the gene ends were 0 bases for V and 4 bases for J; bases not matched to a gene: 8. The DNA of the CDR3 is TGTGCCAGCAGCCAAGACCACCTCGGACAGGGGGGAGAGACCCAGTACTTC. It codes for CASSQDHLGQGGETQYF.

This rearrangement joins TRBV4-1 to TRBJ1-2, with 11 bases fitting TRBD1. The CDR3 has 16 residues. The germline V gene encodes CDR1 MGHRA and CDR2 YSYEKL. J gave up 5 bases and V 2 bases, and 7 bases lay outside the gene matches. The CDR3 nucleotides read TGCGCCAGCAGCCAATGGACAGGGGGCGAGAGGTATGGCTACACCTTC. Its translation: CASSQWTGGERYGYTF.

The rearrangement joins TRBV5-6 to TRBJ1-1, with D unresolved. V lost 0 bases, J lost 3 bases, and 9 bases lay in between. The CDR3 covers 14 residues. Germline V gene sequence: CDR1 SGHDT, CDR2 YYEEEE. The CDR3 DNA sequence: TGTGCCAGCAGCTTGGGGGGAAGATACACTGAAGCTTTCTTT. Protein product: CASSLGGRYTEAFF.

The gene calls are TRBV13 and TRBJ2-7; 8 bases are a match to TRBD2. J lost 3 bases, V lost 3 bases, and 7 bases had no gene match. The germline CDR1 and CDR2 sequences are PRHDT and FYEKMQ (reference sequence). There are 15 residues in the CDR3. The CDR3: CASSFKGRGDYEQYF. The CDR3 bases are TGTGCCAGCAGCTTTAAGGGGCGGGGGGACTACGAGCAGTACTTC.

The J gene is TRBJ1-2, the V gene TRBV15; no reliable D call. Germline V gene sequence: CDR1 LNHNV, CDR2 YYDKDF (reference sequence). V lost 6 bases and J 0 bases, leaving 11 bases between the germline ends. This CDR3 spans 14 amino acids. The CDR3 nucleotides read TGTGCCACCAGACCGGACGGTTCTAACTATGGCTACACCTTC. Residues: CATRPDGSNYGYTF.

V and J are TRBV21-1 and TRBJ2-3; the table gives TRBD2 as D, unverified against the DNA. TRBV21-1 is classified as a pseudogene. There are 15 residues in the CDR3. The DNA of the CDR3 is TGTGCCAGAGAAGGGGGAGCGGGGGGCACAGATACGCAGTATTTT. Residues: CAREGGAGGTDTQYF.

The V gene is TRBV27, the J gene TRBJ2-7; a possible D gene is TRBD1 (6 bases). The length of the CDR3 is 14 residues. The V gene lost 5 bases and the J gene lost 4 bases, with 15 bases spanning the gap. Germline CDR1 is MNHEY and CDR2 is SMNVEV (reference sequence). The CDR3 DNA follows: TGTGCCAGCAGTGCCGGGACAAGCGATTACGAGCAGTACTTC. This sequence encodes CASSAGTSDYEQYF.

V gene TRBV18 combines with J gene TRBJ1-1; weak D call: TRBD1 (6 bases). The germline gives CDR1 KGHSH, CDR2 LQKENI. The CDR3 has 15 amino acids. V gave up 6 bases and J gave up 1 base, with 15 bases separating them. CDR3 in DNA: TGTGCCAGCTCGCCGCCAGGGGCTTGGAACACTGAAGCTTTCTTT. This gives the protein CASSPPGAWNTEAFF.

This CDR3 is CASSFGPINTEAFF. CDR3 DNA: TGTGCCAGCAGCTTCGGGCCTATAAACACTGAAGCTTTCTTT. The genes are TRBV5-4 and TRBJ1-1; no clear D gene. Germline V lookup: CDR1 SGHNT, CDR2 YYREEE (reference sequence). CDR3 size: 14 residues. The germline V and J ends were trimmed by 2 bases and 2 bases, with 10 bases remaining between them.

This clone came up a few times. The CDR3 region is CASSKAGLAGGVTDTQYF. The CDR3, as DNA: TGCGCCAGCAGCAAGGCCGGACTAGCGGGGGGAGTGACAGATACGCAGTATTTT. The V gene is TRBV5-1, the J gene TRBJ2-3, with 14 bases matching TRBD2. The CDR3 is made up of 18 amino acids. V lost 4 bases to trimming and J lost 3 bases; unmatched junction nucleotides: 10. Germline V lookup: CDR1 SGHRS, CDR2 YFSETQ.

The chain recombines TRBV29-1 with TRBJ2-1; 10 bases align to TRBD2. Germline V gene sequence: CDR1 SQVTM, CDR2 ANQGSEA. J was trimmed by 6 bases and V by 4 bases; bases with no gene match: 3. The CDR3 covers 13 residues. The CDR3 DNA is TGCAGCGTTGCAGGGACTAGCGTCAATGAGCAGTTCTTC. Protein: CSVAGTSVNEQFF.

In nucleotides, the CDR3 is TGTGCCAGCAGTTCCACCGACAGGGGGCTTAACTATGGCTACACCTTC. Amino acids: CASSSTDRGLNYGYTF. The rearrangement links TRBV27 to TRBJ1-2; 10 bases are a match to TRBD1. CDR1 is MNHEY and CDR2 is SMNVEV in the germline V gene (reference sequence). V shed 4 bases and J 1 base; nucleotides not matched to a gene: 6. The length of the CDR3 is 16 residues.

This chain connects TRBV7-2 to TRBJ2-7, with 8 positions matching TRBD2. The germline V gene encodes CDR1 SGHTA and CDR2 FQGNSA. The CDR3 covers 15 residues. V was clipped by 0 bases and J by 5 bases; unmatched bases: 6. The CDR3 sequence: CASSLAAGGYDEQYF. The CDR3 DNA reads TGTGCCAGCAGCTTAGCGGCGGGGGGCTACGACGAGCAGTACTTC.

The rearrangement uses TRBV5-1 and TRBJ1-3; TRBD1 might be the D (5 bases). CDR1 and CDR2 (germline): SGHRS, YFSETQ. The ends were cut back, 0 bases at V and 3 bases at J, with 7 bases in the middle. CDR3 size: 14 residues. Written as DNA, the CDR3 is TGCGCCAGCAGCTTGGTCGGGGGTGGAAACACCATATATTTT. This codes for CASSLVGGGNTIYF.